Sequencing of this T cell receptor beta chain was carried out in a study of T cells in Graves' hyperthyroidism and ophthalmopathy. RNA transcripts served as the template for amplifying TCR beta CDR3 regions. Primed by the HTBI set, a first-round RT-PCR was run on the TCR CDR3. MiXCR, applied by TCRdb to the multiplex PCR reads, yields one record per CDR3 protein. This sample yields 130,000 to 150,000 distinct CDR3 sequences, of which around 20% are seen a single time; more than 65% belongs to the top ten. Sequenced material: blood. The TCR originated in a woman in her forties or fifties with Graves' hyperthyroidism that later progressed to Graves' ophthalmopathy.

CDR3 residues: CSVEVDGQGKTQYF. The CDR3 DNA sequence: TGCAGCGTTGAAGTCGACGGACAGGGAAAGACCCAGTACTTC. This chain links TRBV29-1 with TRBJ2-5, with 8 nucleotides matching TRBD1. The length of the CDR3 is 14 residues. J lost 6 bases, V lost 1 base, and 7 bases had no gene match. Germline V gene sequence: CDR1 SQVTM, CDR2 ANQGSEA.